This T cell receptor beta chain stems from a study of human T cells and chemical hapten exposure. TCRdb itself ran the RACE reads through MiXCR, one entry per CDR3 protein. The data contain about 260,000 distinct CDR3 sequences, roughly 8.9% of them singletons. Time point specified: pre-sensitization, week 0. Treatment: therapeutic diphenylcyclopropenone sensitization with weekly scalp DPC. This clonotype was recorded a few times. This CDR3 contains 11 residues. The germline V gene encodes CDR1 SGHTA and CDR2 FQGNSA. Trimming pared 7 bases from V and 5 bases from J, leaving 7 bases between. This sequence originates from a woman in her thirties or forties with alopecia areata. Some clones in this sample may be carry-over from other donors' samples. V and J are TRBV7-2 and TRBJ2-3; maybe TRBD2 (6 bases). The source material was whole blood, sampled in connection with sensitization to the hapten diphenylcyclopropenone (DPC). The CDR3 here is CASTGVDTQYF. The DNA for the CDR3 is TGTGCCAGCACGGGGGTAGATACGCAGTATTTT.